This T cell receptor (beta chain) was captured by sequencing in a study of cytomegalovirus exposure and HLA in healthy donors. Study results and caveats: A later analysis by the authors found several of the most significant clusters apparently linked to common viral pathogens.

The PCR employed 60 Vbeta primers together with 13 Jbeta primers. Sequencing was performed with immunoSEQ multiplex PCR; in TCRdb, only in-frame clones are kept and a portion is missing. The repertoire holds around 170,000 clones, with about 80% as singletons. Note on this clone: The antigen remains unidentified.

This receptor was identified in a woman aged 45-65 years in good health and CMV-seropositive. The sample consisted of PBMCs.

Here the CDR3 reads CATSPHETGNYGYTF. The CDR3, as DNA: TGTGCCACAAGCCCCCACGAAACAGGGAACTATGGCTACACCTTC. The rearrangement links TRBV10-3 to TRBJ1-2; TRBD1 might be the D (6 bases). The CDR3 sequence is 15 residues long. From germline, CDR1 is ENHRY and CDR2 SYGVKD. V was shortened by 10 bases and J by 2 bases, with 20 bases between the two germline ends.